A single sample is the source of the 3 T cell receptor beta chains below, sequenced in a study of shared clonotypes between healthy human individuals. The repertoire was sequenced with immunoSEQ multiplex PCR; TCRdb's copy has only in-frame clones and lacks some. The sample includes approximately 2,300,000 clones, about nine tenths of them seen just once. The material sequenced was naive CD4+ T cells from PBMCs. Subset: CD45RA+ positively selected. The origin of the receptors is a man aged 18 to 29 in good health. Some clones in this sample may be carry-over from other donors' samples.

The rearrangement uses TRBV5-4 and TRBJ2-2; 7 bases fit TRBD1. The V and J ends lost 4 bases and 5 bases, in that order; junction bases with no gene match: 5. CDR1 and CDR2 (germline): SGHNT, YYREEE (reference sequence). The CDR3 has 14 amino acids. The CDR3 DNA follows: TGTGCCAGCAGCGGAATACAGGGGACCGGGGAGCTGTTTTTT. Residues: CASSGIQGTGELFF.

The V gene is TRBV2, the J gene TRBJ1-5, with D possibly matching TRBD1 (5 bases). Germline V gene sequence: CDR1 SNHLY, CDR2 FYNNEI. Trimming took off 3 bases at V and 3 bases at J, with 9 bases between the two ends. The CDR3 extends over 14 amino acids. The CDR3 sequence is CASSEGGPNQPQHF. The CDR3 bases are TGTGCCAGCAGTGAGGGGGGACCCAATCAGCCCCAGCATTTT.

About this clone: The same CDR3 also results from other DNA sequences found in this sample. J is TRBJ2-1 and V is TRBV6-6; TRBD2 aligns across 11 bases. J lost 2 bases, V lost 6 bases, and 3 bases had no gene match. Germline values: CDR1 MNHNY, CDR2 SVGAGI (reference sequence). The length of the CDR3 is 15 residues. The CDR3 reads CASSPLAGAYNEQFF. The DNA for the CDR3 is TGTGCCAGCAGCCCACTAGCGGGAGCCTACAATGAGCAGTTCTTC.